This T cell receptor (beta chain) was captured in a study of CD8+ T cells in alopecia areata. TCR sequencing used cDNA made by reverse transcription of extracted RNA. TCRdb's copy holds only in-frame clones and misses some; the assay was immunoSEQ multiplex PCR. There are 150,000 to 250,000 clones in the sample; about three fifths occur only once, and roughly 5.8% lies in the top ten. This CDR3 is 17 amino acids long. Germline loops: CDR1 SGHRS, CDR2 YFSETQ. J lost 4 bases, V lost 4 bases, and 14 bases had no gene match. Documented treatment: oral pan-JAK inhibitor, 5-10 mg twice daily. Sequencing used CD4+ T cells sorted from blood, obtained at week 24, from a patient treated with tofacitinib. This receptor was obtained from a human donor with alopecia areata. This sequence joins TRBV5-1 and TRBJ1-5; TRBD1 matches at 7 bases. The CDR3 sequence: CASSPGTVHGGNQPQHF. CDR3 bases: TGCGCCAGCAGCCCGGGGACAGTTCATGGGGGGAATCAGCCCCAGCATTTT.